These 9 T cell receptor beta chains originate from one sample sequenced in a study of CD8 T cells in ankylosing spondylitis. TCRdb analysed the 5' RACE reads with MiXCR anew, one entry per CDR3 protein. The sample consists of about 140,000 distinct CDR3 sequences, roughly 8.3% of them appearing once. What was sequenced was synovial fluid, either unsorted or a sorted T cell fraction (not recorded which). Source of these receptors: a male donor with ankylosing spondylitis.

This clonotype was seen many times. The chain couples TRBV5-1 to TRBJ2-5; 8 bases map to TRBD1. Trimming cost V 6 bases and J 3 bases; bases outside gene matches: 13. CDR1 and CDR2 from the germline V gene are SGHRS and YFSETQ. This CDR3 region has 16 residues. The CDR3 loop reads CASTYKATGAKETQYF. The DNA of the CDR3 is TGCGCCAGCACCTACAAAGCGACAGGGGCCAAAGAGACCCAGTACTTC.

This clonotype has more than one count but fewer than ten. The CDR3 DNA sequence: TGCAGTGCCGAAGCCTACAGAAATCAGCGGGGAGCGAGCACAGATACGCAGTATTTT. Its translation: CSAEAYRNQRGASTDTQYF. V gene TRBV20-1 combines with J gene TRBJ2-3; 7 bases agree with TRBD2. Per germline, CDR1 DFQATT and CDR2 SNEGSKA (reference sequence). CDR3 length: 19 residues. V was pared by 6 bases and J by 0 bases, with 21 bases of the junction left unmatched.

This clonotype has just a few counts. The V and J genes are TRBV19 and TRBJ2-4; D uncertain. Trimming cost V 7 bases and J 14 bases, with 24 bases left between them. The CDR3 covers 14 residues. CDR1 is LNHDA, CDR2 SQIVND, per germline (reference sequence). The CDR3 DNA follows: TGTGCCAGTAATACATTAATCAAGGGTGGCATCAAGTACTTC. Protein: CASNTLIKGGIKYF.

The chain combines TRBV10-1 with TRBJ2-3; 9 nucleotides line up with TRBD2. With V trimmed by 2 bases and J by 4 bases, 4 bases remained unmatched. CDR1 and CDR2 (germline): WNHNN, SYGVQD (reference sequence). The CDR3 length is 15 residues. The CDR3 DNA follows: TGCGCCAGCAGTGAGGCTAGCGGGACCCCAGATACGCAGTATTTT. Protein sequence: CASSEASGTPDTQYF.

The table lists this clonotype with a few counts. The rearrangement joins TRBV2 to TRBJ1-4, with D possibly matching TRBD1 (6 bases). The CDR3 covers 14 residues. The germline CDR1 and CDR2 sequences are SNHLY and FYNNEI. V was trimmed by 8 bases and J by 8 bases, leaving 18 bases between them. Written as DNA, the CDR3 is TGTGCCAGCGGATACAGGGCTGTTAGGGAAAAACTGTTTTTT. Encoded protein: CASGYRAVREKLFF.

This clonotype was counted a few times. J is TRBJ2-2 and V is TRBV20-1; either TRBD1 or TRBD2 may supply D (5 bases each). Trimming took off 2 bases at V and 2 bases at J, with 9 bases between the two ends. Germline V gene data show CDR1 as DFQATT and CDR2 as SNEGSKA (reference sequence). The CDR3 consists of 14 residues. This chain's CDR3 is CSARRDGNTGELFF. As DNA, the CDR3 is TGCAGTGCTAGAAGGGACGGAAACACCGGGGAGCTGTTTTTT.

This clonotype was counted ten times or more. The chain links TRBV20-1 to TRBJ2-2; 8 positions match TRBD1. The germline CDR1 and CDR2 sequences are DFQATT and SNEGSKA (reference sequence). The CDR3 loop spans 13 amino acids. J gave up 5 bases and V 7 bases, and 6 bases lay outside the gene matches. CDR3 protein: CSVPNRGTGELFF. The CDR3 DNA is TGCAGTGTCCCGAACAGGGGGACCGGGGAGCTGTTTTTT.

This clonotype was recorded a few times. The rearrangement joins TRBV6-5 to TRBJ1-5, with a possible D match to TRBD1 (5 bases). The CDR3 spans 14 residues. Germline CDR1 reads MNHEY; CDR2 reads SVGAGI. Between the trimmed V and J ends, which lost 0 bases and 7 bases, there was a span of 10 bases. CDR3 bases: TGTGCCAGCAGTTACTCGCTGGGGGGACAGCCCCAGCATTTT. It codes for CASSYSLGGQPQHF.

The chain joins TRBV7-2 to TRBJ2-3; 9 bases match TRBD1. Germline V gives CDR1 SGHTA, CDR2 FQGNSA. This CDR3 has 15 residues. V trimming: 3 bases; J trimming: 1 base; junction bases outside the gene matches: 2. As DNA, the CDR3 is TGTGCCAGCAGCTTTAACAGGGGGCGCACAGATACGCAGTATTTT. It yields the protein CASSFNRGRTDTQYF.